This T cell receptor (beta chain) was profiled in a study of blood T cell repertoires in COVID-19. Study information: From the United States, Italy and Spain came samples of acute and convalescent COVID-19. T cells, B-cell-depleted T cells, or PBMCs provided the cDNA or gDNA that served as material.

As handled by the study authors: Scientists estimated how many nucleated cells there were by amplifying reference gene primers. TCRdb's table, derived via immunoSEQ multiplex PCR, lists solely in-frame clones and lacks some. V and J calls and clone size are those listed in that table; D and trimming were worked out from the DNA. The sample carries some 46,000 clones, around four fifths recorded once. The source material was peripheral blood. This receptor was obtained from a man aged 55-75 years with active COVID-19.

CDR3 bases: TGTGCCAGCAGTTCCTTGAAGGCGGGGGGGGAGACCCAGTACTTC. Amino acid sequence: CASSSLKAGGETQYF. The rearrangement joins TRBV6-2 or TRBV6-3 to TRBJ2-5, with 9 bases aligning to TRBD2. CDR1 MNHEY and CDR2 SVGEGT come from the germline V gene. V lost 4 bases and J lost 5; bases outside the gene matches: 8. This CDR3 spans 15 amino acids.